The sample holds a few counts of the clone carrying this TCR beta chain. Its specificity is unknown. Losses at the gene ends were 6 bases for V and 6 bases for J; bases not matched to a gene: 7. This CDR3 spans 13 amino acids. Germline-derived CDR1 and CDR2 are DFQATT and SNEGSKA (reference sequence). TCRdb ran MiXCR on the 5' RACE reads and lists one entry per CDR3 protein. The data contain about 530,000 distinct CDR3 sequences, 20% to 25% of them singletons. The source of the sample is a study of identical twins. Study-level results: Cord blood's abundant beta clonotypes had fewer insertions, unlike memory repertoires. A partial confounding effect on zero-insertion analyses could come from invariant MAIT and iNKT cells.

These sequences were also reported in another study, on yellow fever vaccine responses in identical twins.

This receptor was taken from a woman younger than 30 in good health. This rearrangement joins TRBV20-1 to TRBJ2-1; 8 bases agree with TRBD1. Sequenced sample: CD4+ T cells sorted from blood. The CDR3 nucleotides read TGCAGTGCAGAAGACAGGGGAGGCAATGAGCAGTTCTTC. Encoded protein: CSAEDRGGNEQFF.